What follows are 18 T cell receptor beta chains derived from one specimen sequenced in a study of blood T cell repertoires in COVID-19. Assay used: immunoSEQ multiplex PCR; TCRdb lists only in-frame clones, some missing. The sample comprises some 26,000 clones, about 88% of which are singletons, and roughly 7.7% rests with the top ten. The specimen was peripheral blood. The receptors derive from a woman aged 45-65 years with active COVID-19.

This rearrangement joins TRBV20-1 to TRBJ1-2; a possible D gene is TRBD1 (5 bases). Trimming took 3 bases from V and 7 from J, leaving 15 bases between them. The V gene's germline CDR1 is DFQATT and CDR2 SNEGSKA (reference sequence). There are 13 residues in the CDR3. Written as DNA, the CDR3 is TGCAGTGCTAGTGGCGGGGGGTACGCTGGCTACACCTTC. Protein: CSASGGGYAGYTF.

Here the CDR3 DNA reads TGTGCCAGCAGTGGACTAGCTTTCTACGAGCAGTACTTC. Its protein product is CASSGLAFYEQYF. The chain is built from TRBV28 and TRBJ2-7; 8 bases are a match to TRBD2. The germline V gene encodes CDR1 MDHEN and CDR2 SYDVKM. This CDR3 spans 13 amino acids. Trimming took 5 bases from V and 3 from J; bases not matched to a gene: 3.

The genes are TRBV28 and TRBJ2-7; D not resolved. Germline V gene sequence: CDR1 MDHEN, CDR2 SYDVKM. V was trimmed by 2 bases and J by 3 bases, leaving 5 bases between them. The CDR3 has 12 residues. CDR3 in DNA: TGTGCCAGCAGTTTACGGAGCTACGAGCAGTACTTC. This sequence encodes CASSLRSYEQYF.

The rearrangement joins TRBV5-4 to TRBJ1-2; 7 nucleotides agree with TRBD1. CDR3 size: 14 residues. Germline V gives CDR1 SGHNT, CDR2 YYREEE (reference sequence). After removal of 3 bases from V and 7 bases from J, the junction contained 9 bases not matched to a gene. CDR3 coding DNA: TGTGCCAGCAGCTCCCGAAACAGGGGTAGTGGCTACACCTTC. It yields the protein CASSSRNRGSGYTF.

V is TRBV25-1 and J is TRBJ2-1, with TRBD2 as a possible D gene (7 bases). Germline V CDR1 and CDR2: MGHDK, SYGVNS. CDR3 size: 14 residues. V gave up 4 bases and J gave up 12 bases, with 19 bases separating them. CDR3: CASSGAGALGGQFF. The CDR3 DNA sequence: TGTGCCAGCAGTGGTGCGGGGGCCTTGGGTGGGCAGTTCTTC.

The V and J genes are TRBV14 and TRBJ2-7; tentatively, D is TRBD2 (6 bases). The CDR3 contains 14 residues. CDR1 and CDR2 (germline): SGHDN, FVKESK. Trimming cost V 1 base and J 6 bases, with 13 bases left between them. DNA for the CDR3: TGTGCCAGCAGCCAAGTAAGACACGGGGGCGAGCAGTACTTC. It encodes CASSQVRHGGEQYF. The variable domain in full, with the rest retrieved from reference TRBV14 and TRBJ2-7, is EAGVTQFPSHSVIEKGQTVTLRCDPISGHDNLYWYRRVMGKEIKFLLHFVKESKQDESGMPNNRFLAERTGGTYSTLKVQPAELEDSGVYFCASSQVRHGGEQYFGPGTRLTVT.

The rearrangement joins TRBV7-9 to TRBJ1-6; D is perhaps TRBD1 (5 bases). V lost 3 bases and J lost 8, with 8 bases in between. The germline V gene has CDR1 SEHNR and CDR2 FQNEAQ (reference sequence). The CDR3 extends over 13 amino acids. The CDR3 sequence: CASSFSRDSPLHF. CDR3 sequence (DNA): TGTGCCAGCAGCTTTTCCAGGGATTCACCCCTCCACTTT.

This clone was recorded a few times. The chain carries TRBV5-5 and TRBJ1-2, with D possibly being TRBD1 (5 bases). The CDR3 sequence is 15 residues long. Germline V gene sequence: CDR1 SGHKS, CDR2 YYEKEE (reference sequence). V gave up 4 bases and J gave up 8 bases, with 21 bases separating them. CDR3 in DNA: TGTGCCAGCAGCCGCCCAAGCGGGGGGATCGGAGGCTACACCTTC. It codes for CASSRPSGGIGGYTF.

The rearrangement joins TRBV1 to TRBJ2-2; TRBD2 was called by the table and not checked on the DNA. TRBV1 is a recognized pseudogene. The CDR3 loop spans 16 amino acids. The CDR3: CTSSQGSLANTGELFF. The CDR3 DNA reads TGCACCAGCAGCCAAGGAAGCCTAGCGAACACCGGGGAGCTGTTTTTT.

This chain connects TRBV7-2 to TRBJ1-2; a possible D gene is TRBD1 (5 bases). The CDR3 length is 15 residues. Germline CDR1 reads SGHTA; CDR2 reads FQGNSA. V dropped 1 base and J dropped 3 bases, with 12 bases sitting between them. The DNA of the CDR3 is TGTGCCAGCAGCTTAGAAATCAGGGCCCACTATGGCTACACCTTC. Translation: CASSLEIRAHYGYTF.

This clone was picked up one time. The V and J genes are TRBV4-1 and TRBJ1-6; a possible D gene is TRBD1 (6 bases). Deletions cut 2 bases from V and 7 bases from J, with 12 bases between. This CDR3 comprises 15 residues. CDR1 is MGHRA and CDR2 is YSYEKL in the germline V gene. The CDR3 DNA is TGCGCCAGCAGCCAAACAGGGTCAGGAAATTCACCCCTCCACTTT. It yields the protein CASSQTGSGNSPLHF.

V usage is TRBV19 and J usage is TRBJ2-1; 8 bases agree with TRBD2. This CDR3 contains 15 residues. After removal of 3 bases from V and 2 bases from J, the junction contained 3 bases not matched to a gene. Germline loops: CDR1 LNHDA, CDR2 SQIVND (reference sequence). As DNA, the CDR3 is TGTGCCAGTAGTATGGGTAGCGGGGCCTACAATGAGCAGTTCTTC. Amino acid sequence: CASSMGSGAYNEQFF.

This chain uses TRBV5-1 with TRBJ1-3; 7 positions agree with TRBD1. Looked up from germline, CDR1 is SGHRS and CDR2 is YFSETQ. Trimming took 4 bases from V and 3 from J; bases not matched to a gene: 7. The CDR3 covers 15 residues. The CDR3 bases are TGCGCCAGCAGCGTCGGAGGGGGCGGTGGAAACACCATATATTTT. This encodes CASSVGGGGGNTIYF.

The CDR3 is CASSFQSLAGADTQYF. The CDR3, as DNA: TGTGCCAGCAGTTTTCAGAGCCTAGCGGGAGCAGATACGCAGTATTTT. The chain couples TRBV28 to TRBJ2-3; 10 nucleotides line up with TRBD2. Per the germline V gene, CDR1 is MDHEN and CDR2 is SYDVKM. After removal of 3 bases from V and 4 bases from J, the junction contained 7 bases not matched to a gene. This CDR3 has 16 residues.

CDR3 loop: CASSQDGLSYNEQFF. CDR3 coding DNA: TGTGCCAGCAGCCAAGATGGACTGTCCTACAATGAGCAGTTCTTC. This rearrangement joins TRBV3-1 (or the pseudogene TRBV3-2) to TRBJ2-1; TRBD2 might be the D (5 bases). In germline, CDR1 is LGHDT, CDR2 YNNKEL (reference sequence). The CDR3 length is 15 residues. The germline V and J ends were trimmed by 0 bases and 1 base, with 7 bases remaining between them.

V and J are TRBV11-3 and TRBJ2-7; D is undetermined. V was cut by 5 bases and J by 5 bases, with 13 bases left in between. CDR1 and CDR2 from the germline V gene are SGHNT and YENEEA. The CDR3 sequence is 13 residues long. The DNA for the CDR3 is TGTGCCAGCAGCCTCGCCGGGTCACACGAGCAGTACTTC. It codes for CASSLAGSHEQYF.

The rearrangement joins TRBV15 to TRBJ2-4, with a possible D match to TRBD1 (6 bases). CDR3 length: 18 residues. The germline V gene has CDR1 LNHNV and CDR2 YYDKDF (reference sequence). Trimming removed 0 bases from V and 0 bases from J, with 15 bases in between. CDR3 nucleotides: TGTGCCACCAGCAGAGATATTTCAGGGGCTTTAGCCAAAAACATTCAGTACTTC. This gives the protein CATSRDISGALAKNIQYF. The variable domain in full, completed from reference TRBV15 and TRBJ2-4, reads DAMVIQNPRYQVTQFGKPVTLSCSQTLNHNVMYWYQQKSSQAPKLLFHYYDKDFNNEADTPDNFQSRRPNTSFCFLDIRSPGLGDTAMYLCATSRDISGALAKNIQYFGAGTRLSVL.

J is TRBJ2-1 and V is TRBV12-3 or TRBV12-4; maybe TRBD2 (6 bases). With 8 bases removed from V and 6 bases from J, the gap between germline ends came to 14 bases. This CDR3 contains 13 residues. The CDR3 protein is CASRRDSINEQFF. CDR3 DNA sequence: TGTGCCAGCCGCCGGGACTCTATCAATGAGCAGTTCTTC.